This entry describes one T cell receptor beta chain. This sample was taken from a study of shared T cell receptors in the human thymus. The method was immunoSEQ multiplex PCR; TCRdb's version includes in-frame clones alone and lacks a portion of them. The table shows hundreds of thousands of clones, with over 75% occurring only once. The germline V gene encodes CDR1 LNHDA and CDR2 SQIVND (reference sequence). CDR3 length: 16 residues. J was trimmed by 11 bases and V by 6 bases; bases with no gene match: 20. These data are also associated with another study on human thymus T cells.

The source is a boy under two years old with a congenital heart defect. Sequenced input: thymocytes. This chain connects TRBV19 to TRBJ2-5, with 8 bases aligning to TRBD1. The CDR3 here is CASRPTGAGHPGEQYF. The CDR3 bases are TGTGCCAGTAGGCCGACAGGGGCCGGGCATCCGGGGGAGCAGTACTTC.